The entry below gives a single T cell receptor (beta chain) sequence along with its context. What this receptor recognizes is not known. Base qualities are not at hand, and no much larger clone is one base apart. Library construction relied on the immunoSEQ multiplex PCR assay. Adaptive Biotechnologies carried out high-throughput TCR-beta CDR3 sequencing of genomic DNA for most patients. The authors' pipeline ran thus. TCR sequencing data were retrieved from Adaptive's ImmunoSEQ software for 15 to 20 patients, whereas three other patients were processed with MiXCR and VDJtools. Because the origin of CDR3 nucleotide sequences shared between donor and recipient could not be assigned, those sequences were removed. To count as alloreactive, a clone needed at least 2-fold expansion over unstimulated cells and a minimum CFSE-low frequency of 0.002% (template counts) or 0.001% (read counts). Mappable clones were those detected in sequenced pre-transplant spleen, lymph node, or MLR CFSE-low populations of the donor or recipient. Cumulative frequency of alloreactive clones was calculated as a percentage of all sequences weighted by copy number. TCRdb provides this immuneACCESS table in a form limited to in-frame rearrangements. Some clones are lacking; in checked studies, under half of them reflect an unresolved V gene, and why the rest are absent is not known. That table is the source of V, J and clone size, and D and trimming were worked out from the DNA. The sample records 29,000 or so clones, roughly 93% of which are singletons. The top ten clones comprise around 0.72% of the sample.

Blood samples were collected up to 4 times in the first month after transplant and then at least monthly when available. This entry is derived from a study of graft-versus-host responses after intestinal transplantation (dated by TCRdb to about 2021). For the study in its entirety: The transplants that recipients got were multivisceral, liver-intestinal, or isolated intestinal. Graft-versus-host and host-versus-graft alloreactive T cell clones were tracked in the graft, circulation and bone marrow after intestinal transplantation using bulk TCR-beta CDR3 sequencing. A cohort of approximately 24 intestinal transplant recipients, including one retransplant, was enrolled, and a few patients lacking pretransplant specimens were excluded. Every recipient was given anti-thymocyte globulin induction, followed by around three years of maintenance tacrolimus and steroids. A peak of at least 4% donor T cells among recipient peripheral blood mononuclear cells was the definition used for donor T cell macrochimerism. Samples from a few later patients were sequenced in-house on an Illumina MiSeq with MiXCR processing rather than by the commercial service. To identify alloreactive clones, pre-transplant mixed lymphocyte reaction products were sequenced and then compared with unstimulated pre-transplant donor and recipient T cells. Paper-wide results and their limitations: High GvH to HvG T cell clonal ratios were observed in the allografts of patients with donor T cell macrochimerism. The conclusions were limited by the relatively low number and heterogeneity of the intestinal transplant patients. Early after transplant, declines in HvG clones were associated with peak levels of circulating GvH clones. GvH clones were found in recipient bone marrow, and some of the GvH clones appeared earlier in ileal mucosa or blood, which is consistent with an intestinal mucosal origin.

A distance of 16 bases separates the germline ends of V and J, which lose 7 bases and 1 base respectively. The CDR3 starts with the cysteine, ends with the phenylalanine, and has 16 residues. Only CDR3 DNA is held: 48 bases, read in frame from base 1. As encoded in the germline V gene (reference sequence), CDR1 is PRHDT while CDR2 is FYEKMQ. The sequence was collected from a human patient who received an intestinal transplant, so some T cells may come from the graft donor. Rearrangement joined TRBV13 to TRBJ2-2; TRBD2 might be the D gene, on 7 matching bases. The material sequenced was PBMCs, taken 66 days after intestinal transplant. The DNA reads as follows: TGTGCCAGCACCCCCCCCGGGGGGCGGAACACCGGGGAGCTGTTTTTT. The encoded protein is CASTPPGGRNTGELFF.